The TCR beta chain under discussion was sequenced for a study of neurological immune-mediated disorders (dated 2019 in TCRdb). A note on the overall study: Among the roughly 34 multiple sclerosis patients, relapsing-remitting MS was present in 31 and secondary progressive MS was present in 3. The study compared peripheral blood TCR-beta repertoires of HTLV-I-associated myelopathy (HAM/TSP) patients, multiple sclerosis patients and healthy controls using UMI-based sequencing. The 106 TCR-beta libraries covered PBMC samples along with longitudinal samples, technical triplicates, and paired sorted CD4+ and CD8+ T-cell subsets. Of the 68 subjects in the cohort, about 14 were HAM/TSP patients, roughly 35 were multiple sclerosis patients, and about 20 were healthy controls. General conclusions and limits of the study: The MS cluster was not associated with any clinical or MRI features, and the authors stated that larger cohorts are needed. No identical CDR3 amino acid sequences were found to be shared among expanded clones across subjects, suggesting that TCR-beta repertoires were private in all groups. The highest TCR clonal expansion was observed in HAM/TSP patients, whereas the lowest was observed in MS patients, even when compared with healthy controls. Repertoires from 18 of 34 MS patients were grouped by phylogenetic analysis into a cluster of related CDR3 sequences, suggesting a possible repertoire-level signature.

There are many counts of this clonotype. Its binding antigen is unknown. The record has no base qualities; no much larger clone is one base away. For unsorted PBMC libraries, 2 million PBMCs were used after storage in RNAlater at -80 degrees C until RNA extraction. Multiple sclerosis patients were enrolled in a US clinical protocol under which disease progression was evaluated by magnetic resonance imaging. Peripheral blood was subjected to Ficoll-Hypaque density gradient centrifugation to isolate PBMCs, which were then cryopreserved in liquid nitrogen. To synthesize cDNA, template-switch 5'RACE was performed with a primer carrying a 10-nucleotide random unique molecular identifier so that each TCR transcript was tagged. Every sequencing run covered 15-18 subjects and yielded more than 200 million TCR-beta sequences. Total RNA was extracted with the RNeasy kit. TCR-beta VDJ regions were amplified with primers for the TCR constant region and the 5'RACE anchor, using the KAPA Real-time Library Amplification kit. Sample indexes and Illumina adaptors were added in a first PCR, and a second PCR then increased library yield. The roughly 650 bp TCR product was size-selected on a 2% E-gel SizeSelection system after Ampure bead purification. Before pooling, library quality was assessed on a Bioanalyzer, concentration was determined with Qubit, and library quantification was performed with the Kapa Library Quantification kit. Paired-end 2 x 150 bp sequencing of the libraries was performed on an Illumina HiSeq 2500. To increase sequence diversity, roughly 24-31% phiX was spiked into each library pool. The authors' pipeline ran thus. Quality-filtered reads were processed with the UMI-based MiGEC pipeline, and over 85% of raw TCR sequences were removed by the MiGEC pipeline during error correction. IMGT germline references were used for aligning VDJ genes, and each clonotype was defined as a unique CDR3 amino acid sequence together with its V-J genes. Clonal expansion, Shannon diversity and CDR3 relatedness (CalcPairwiseDistances, ClusterSamples) were evaluated with VDJtools, and phylogenetic trees were built with CLCbio workbench. Clones with at least 8 unique UMIs were defined as expanded, with this threshold being based on coefficient-of-variation modelling across technical triplicates. The raw public data were reprocessed by TCRdb itself: fastp quality trimming at Q25, MiXCR clonotype calling, in-frame beta chains only. One record per CDR3 amino acid sequence lists the most common genes and DNA. For this entry, the V and J calls and clone size follow TCRdb and not the study's own pipeline. This sample comprises tens of thousands of distinct CDR3 sequences, around 3.3% of them detected only once. The ten largest clonotypes hold 5.5% to 6.5% of the sample.

Trimmed from V: 3 bases; trimmed from J: 6 bases; junction bases lacking a gene match: 4. CDR1 and CDR2 were assigned from the germline V gene as SGHTA and FQGNSA. The CDR3 spans 13 residues, from the cysteine through the phenylalanine. Only the CDR3 part of the read is kept: 39 bases, read in frame from the first base. The V gene is TRBV7-2 and the J gene is TRBJ2-7, and TRBD1 matches 8 of the central bases. The sequenced sample consisted of PBMCs. The TCR was taken from a man aged 35 to 55 with multiple sclerosis. The DNA sequence is given as TGTGCCAGCAGCTTTCAGGGGGCGGTCGAGCAGTACTTC. It is translated as CASSFQGAVEQYF. With all but the CDR3 taken from the reference TRBV7-2 and TRBJ2-7 genes, the full variable domain is: GAGVSQSPSNKVTEKGKDVELRCDPISGHTALYWYRQSLGQGLEFLIYFQGNSAPDKSGLPSDRFSAERTGGSVSTLTIQRTQQEDSAVYLCASSFQGAVEQYFGPGTRLTVT.